The entry below describes one T cell receptor (beta chain). CDR1 and CDR2 from the germline V gene are MGHDK and SYGVNS. This CDR3 has 14 residues. This sample is drawn from a study of T cells expressing NK-cell markers. TCRdb re-called the 5' RACE reads and gives one entry per CDR3 protein, without DNA. This listing includes some 440,000 distinct CDR3 sequences. The chain recombines TRBV25-1 with TRBJ1-2. Sequencing used blood T cells: a sorted CD56 or NKG2C T cell subset, CD4+ or CD8+ T cells, or bulk PBMC T cells (not recorded which). The receptor was isolated from a woman in her forties or fifties in good health. The CDR3 loop reads CASSVGPANYGYTF.